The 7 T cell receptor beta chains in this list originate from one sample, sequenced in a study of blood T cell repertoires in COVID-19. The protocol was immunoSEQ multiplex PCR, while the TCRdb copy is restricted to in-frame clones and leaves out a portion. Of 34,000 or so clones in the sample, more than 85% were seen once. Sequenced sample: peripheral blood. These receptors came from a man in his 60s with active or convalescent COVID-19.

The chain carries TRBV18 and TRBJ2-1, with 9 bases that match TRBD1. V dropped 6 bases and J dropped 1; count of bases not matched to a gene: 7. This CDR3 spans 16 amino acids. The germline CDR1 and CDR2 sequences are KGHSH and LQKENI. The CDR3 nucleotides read TGTGCCAGCTCCCCCCAGGGGACAGGGTCCTACAATGAGCAGTTCTTC. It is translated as CASSPQGTGSYNEQFF.

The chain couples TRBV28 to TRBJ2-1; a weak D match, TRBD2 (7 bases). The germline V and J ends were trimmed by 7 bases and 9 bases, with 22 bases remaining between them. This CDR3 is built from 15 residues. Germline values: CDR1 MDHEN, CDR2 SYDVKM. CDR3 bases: TGTGCCAGCATCGTAGCGGGCGTAAAGGGGGGTGAGCAGTTCTTC. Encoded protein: CASIVAGVKGGEQFF. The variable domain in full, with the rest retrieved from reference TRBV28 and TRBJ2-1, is DVKVTQSSRYLVKRTGEKVFLECVQDMDHENMFWYRQDPGLGLRLIYFSYDVKMKEKGDIPEGYSVSREKKERFSLILESASTNQTSMYLCASIVAGVKGGEQFFGPGTRLTVL.

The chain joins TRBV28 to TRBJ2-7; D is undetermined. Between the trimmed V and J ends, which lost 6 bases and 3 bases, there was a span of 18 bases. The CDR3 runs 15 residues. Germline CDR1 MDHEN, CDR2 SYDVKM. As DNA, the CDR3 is TGTGCCAGCAGGACAATCTTAGGTGGGCGCTACGAGCAGTACTTC. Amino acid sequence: CASRTILGGRYEQYF.

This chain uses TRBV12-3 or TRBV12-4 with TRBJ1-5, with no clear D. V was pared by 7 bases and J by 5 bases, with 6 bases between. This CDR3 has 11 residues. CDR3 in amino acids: CASTPYQPQHF. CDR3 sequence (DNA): TGTGCCAGCACCCCTTATCAGCCCCAGCATTTT.

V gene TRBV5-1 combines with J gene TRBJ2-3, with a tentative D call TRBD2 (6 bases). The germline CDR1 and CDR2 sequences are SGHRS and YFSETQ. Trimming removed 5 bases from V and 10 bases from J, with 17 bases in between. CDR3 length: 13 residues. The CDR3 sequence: CASSSEGPSAQYF. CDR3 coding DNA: TGCGCCAGCAGTTCGGAGGGACCCTCGGCGCAGTATTTT.

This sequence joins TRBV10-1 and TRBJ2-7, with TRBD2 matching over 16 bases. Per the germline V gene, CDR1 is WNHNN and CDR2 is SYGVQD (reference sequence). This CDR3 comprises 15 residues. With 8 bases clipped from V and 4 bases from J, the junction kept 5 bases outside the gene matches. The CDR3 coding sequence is TGCGCCAGCTGGGGACTAGCGGGAGGGCCTTACGAGCAGTACTTC. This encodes CASWGLAGGPYEQYF.

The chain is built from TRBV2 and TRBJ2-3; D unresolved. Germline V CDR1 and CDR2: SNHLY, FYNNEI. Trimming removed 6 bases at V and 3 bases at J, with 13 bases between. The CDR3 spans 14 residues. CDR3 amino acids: CASSPHLETDTQYF. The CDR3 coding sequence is TGTGCCAGCAGCCCCCACTTGGAGACAGATACGCAGTATTTT.